These 9 T cell receptor beta chains were all obtained from the same sample, sequenced in a study of neurological immune-mediated disorders. TCRdb fed the 5' RACE reads into MiXCR, producing one record per CDR3 protein. Here the sample spans about 71,000 distinct CDR3 sequences, around 9.6% being singletons. The time point was: longitudinal time-point 1 (baseline). The sample taken for sequencing was PBMCs. All receptors derive from a man aged 25 to 40 in good health.

This clonotype came up many times. The V call is TRBV6-2 or TRBV6-3, the J call TRBJ1-1; no firm D call. V was trimmed by 7 bases and J by 3 bases, leaving 15 bases between them. The CDR3 contains 14 residues. The germline CDR1 and CDR2 sequences are MNHEY and SVGEGT. The CDR3 spells CASTYRRVDTEAFF. Written as DNA, the CDR3 is TGTGCCAGCACCTACCGACGGGTGGACACTGAAGCTTTCTTT.

The sample holds many counts of this clonotype. V and J are TRBV11-2 and TRBJ2-2; D may be TRBD1 (6 bases). The CDR3 spans 14 residues. CDR1 is SGHAT, CDR2 FQNNGV, per germline. Trimming pared 1 base from V and 5 bases from J, leaving 8 bases between. CDR3 coding DNA: TGTGCCAGCAGCTTAGTCCAGGGGACCGGGGAGCTGTTTTTT. Its translation: CASSLVQGTGELFF.

This clonotype was counted many times. J is TRBJ2-2 and V is TRBV20-1; D tentatively fits TRBD1 or TRBD2 (6 bases each). The V gene's germline CDR1 is DFQATT and CDR2 SNEGSKA (reference sequence). The V gene lost 5 bases and the J gene lost 3 bases, with 10 bases spanning the gap. The CDR3 consists of 13 residues. As DNA, the CDR3 is TGCAGTGCTGGGGGGCATTACACCGGGGAGCTGTTTTTT. Translation: CSAGGHYTGELFF.

The gene calls are TRBV12-5 and TRBJ2-1, with 14 bases fitting TRBD2. Unmatched junction bases numbered 4, after V lost 6 bases and J lost 3 bases. The CDR3 spans 16 residues. Per germline, CDR1 LGHNT and CDR2 FRNRAP. The CDR3 DNA is TGTGCTAGTGGCCCCGGGACTAGCGGGAGCTACAATGAGCAGTTCTTC. It translates to CASGPGTSGSYNEQFF.

This clonotype was seen many times. V is TRBV6-5 and J is TRBJ1-1, with D possibly TRBD1 on 5 matching bases. Trimming removed 2 bases from V and 6 bases from J, with 7 bases in between. The CDR3 has 12 residues. In germline, CDR1 is MNHEY, CDR2 SVGAGI. The CDR3 DNA reads as TGTGCCAGCAGTTACCGGGGGGCTGAAGCTTTCTTT. It is translated as CASSYRGAEAFF.

This clonotype was observed at least ten times. This sequence joins TRBV7-2 and TRBJ2-5; 7 bases line up with TRBD2. This CDR3 has 15 residues. CDR1 SGHTA and CDR2 FQGNSA come from the germline V gene. J was trimmed by 2 bases and V by 6 bases; bases with no gene match: 9. The CDR3 DNA sequence: TGTGCCAGCAGGCGACGGGGGGTTCAACAAGAGACCCAGTACTTC. Encoded protein: CASRRRGVQQETQYF.

This clonotype has ten or more counts. The chain carries TRBV5-1 and TRBJ1-1; D not certain. The V gene lost 4 bases and the J gene lost 4 bases, with 8 bases spanning the gap. The CDR3 is made up of 12 amino acids. Germline assignment: CDR1 SGHRS and CDR2 YFSETQ. The CDR3 region is CASSGVLTEAFF. The DNA of the CDR3 is TGCGCCAGCAGCGGAGTCCTCACTGAAGCTTTCTTT.

At least ten counts were recorded for this clonotype. The rearrangement links TRBV3-1 to TRBJ2-7; possible D gene TRBD2, 6 bases. Germline V gene lookup returns CDR1 LGHDT and CDR2 YNNKEL (reference sequence). The CDR3 is 13 residues long. V shed 4 bases and J shed 12 bases, with 19 bases lying between them. CDR3 protein: CASSPAGPIQGYF. CDR3 sequence (DNA): TGTGCCAGCAGCCCAGCGGGCCCTATCCAGGGGTACTTC.

This clonotype was found many times. This CDR3 reads CASSSGAGGAEQFF. The CDR3 DNA follows: TGTGCCAGCAGCTCAGGGGCGGGAGGTGCCGAGCAGTTCTTC. The V and J genes are TRBV12-3 or TRBV12-4 and TRBJ2-1; 8 nucleotides match TRBD2. The CDR3 sequence is 14 residues long. V shed 6 bases, J shed 10 bases, and the junction held 11 bases outside the gene matches.